This T cell receptor beta chain was retrieved from a study of T cell responses to AZD1222 COVID-19 vaccine. TCRdb's table, derived via immunoSEQ multiplex PCR, lists solely in-frame clones and lacks some. The repertoire holds 100,000 to 150,000 clones, with 90% as singletons. Per the germline V gene, CDR1 is MGHRA and CDR2 is YSYEKL. The CDR3 is 13 amino acids. The V end was cut by 4 bases, the J end by 5 bases, with 12 bases between. This chain joins TRBV4-1 and TRBJ2-7; no clear D. This clonotype originated in an adult in good health. The sequencing used peripheral blood, collected on day 0 of MenACWY control vaccination. Here the CDR3 reads CASSLYRGNEQYV. CDR3 DNA: TGCGCCAGCAGCCTTTATCGAGGCAACGAGCAGTACGTC.